These T cell receptor beta chains were read from a single sample in a study of shared clonotypes between healthy human individuals. The data were produced by immunoSEQ multiplex PCR, yet TCRdb's version contains in-frame clones alone and is incomplete. The sample shows around 2,000,000 clones, roughly 96% of them seen only once. The specimen was naive CD4+ T cells sorted from blood. These receptors originate from a man younger than 30 in good health. Each CDR3 is given with its conserved first and last residue.

v_call: TRBV6-5
j_call: TRBJ2-7
cdr3_aa: CASSRRGDYEQYF

v_call: TRBV6-5
j_call: TRBJ2-1
cdr3_aa: CASSSAGTAPDEQFF

v_call: TRBV7-2
j_call: TRBJ2-3
cdr3_aa: CASSPYTDTQYF

v_call: TRBV10-1
j_call: TRBJ1-6
cdr3_aa: CASSEGGTGNSPLHF

v_call: TRBV7-2
j_call: TRBJ2-7
cdr3_aa: CASSSPRTYEQYF

v_call: TRBV11-2
j_call: TRBJ2-5
cdr3_aa: CASSLGTGGQETQYF

v_call: TRBV25-1
j_call: TRBJ1-2
cdr3_aa: CASSSYRGDGEGYTF

v_call: TRBV6-1
j_call: TRBJ2-1
cdr3_aa: CASSLDWLGQFF

v_call: TRBV10-3
j_call: TRBJ2-3
cdr3_aa: CAISRTGYTDTQYF

v_call: TRBV5-6
j_call: TRBJ1-6
cdr3_aa: CASSSTGIDNSPLHF

v_call: TRBV4-2
j_call: TRBJ2-7
cdr3_aa: CASSPGTSEVSYEQYF

v_call: TRBV19
j_call: TRBJ1-1
cdr3_aa: CASSMGRKNTEAFF

v_call: TRBV5-1
j_call: TRBJ2-1
cdr3_aa: CASSPETGYFQDEQFF

v_call: TRBV29-1
j_call: TRBJ2-5
cdr3_aa: CSVDGTSWGRETQYF

v_call: TRBV29-1
j_call: TRBJ2-3
cdr3_aa: CSVEGDRARRDTQYF

v_call: TRBV6-6
j_call: TRBJ2-5
cdr3_aa: CASSPGTSVKTQYF

v_call: TRBV6-5
j_call: TRBJ1-4
cdr3_aa: CASSFLLRQGVKKLFF

v_call: TRBV7-9
j_call: TRBJ2-4
cdr3_aa: CASSLVDNTALRAKNIQYF

v_call: TRBV7-2
j_call: TRBJ2-1
cdr3_aa: CASSSGTRIGNEQFF

v_call: TRBV2
j_call: TRBJ1-2
cdr3_aa: CASSSEGQNYGYTF

v_call: TRBV2
j_call: TRBJ1-1
cdr3_aa: CASKETRGGAFF

v_call: TRBV6-5
j_call: TRBJ2-7
cdr3_aa: CAAHAWNGVSYEQYF

v_call: TRBV19
j_call: TRBJ2-5
cdr3_aa: CASSGAGETQYF

v_call: TRBV6-1
j_call: TRBJ2-7
cdr3_aa: CASSEGVTGAYEQYF

v_call: TRBV6-5
j_call: TRBJ2-7
cdr3_aa: CASSYLPGGARGEQYF

v_call: TRBV5-6
j_call: TRBJ2-2
cdr3_aa: CASSLRQGVDTGELFF

v_call: TRBV2
j_call: TRBJ2-7
cdr3_aa: CASSAESSYEQYF

v_call: TRBV11-2
j_call: TRBJ1-6
cdr3_aa: CASSRDSDSPLHF

v_call: TRBV10-3
j_call: TRBJ2-3
cdr3_aa: CAISLGQATDTQYF

v_call: TRBV2
j_call: TRBJ1-2
cdr3_aa: CASSTYRGPNYGYTF

v_call: TRBV7-9
j_call: TRBJ1-3
cdr3_aa: CASSLLSGNTIYF

v_call: TRBV30
j_call: TRBJ1-2
cdr3_aa: CAWSPGPGNKNGYTF

v_call: TRBV29-1
j_call: TRBJ2-1
cdr3_aa: CSVVRDNEQFF

v_call: TRBV5-1
j_call: TRBJ2-1
cdr3_aa: CASSPGGLAGGGEQFF

v_call: TRBV7-3
j_call: TRBJ2-2
cdr3_aa: CASSNTGGFNTGELFF

v_call: TRBV7-6
j_call: TRBJ1-1
cdr3_aa: CASSLGQVYTEAFF

v_call: TRBV6-1
j_call: TRBJ1-2
cdr3_aa: CAIRATERKGYTF

v_call: TRBV7-2
j_call: TRBJ2-3
cdr3_aa: CASSHDLGADTQYF